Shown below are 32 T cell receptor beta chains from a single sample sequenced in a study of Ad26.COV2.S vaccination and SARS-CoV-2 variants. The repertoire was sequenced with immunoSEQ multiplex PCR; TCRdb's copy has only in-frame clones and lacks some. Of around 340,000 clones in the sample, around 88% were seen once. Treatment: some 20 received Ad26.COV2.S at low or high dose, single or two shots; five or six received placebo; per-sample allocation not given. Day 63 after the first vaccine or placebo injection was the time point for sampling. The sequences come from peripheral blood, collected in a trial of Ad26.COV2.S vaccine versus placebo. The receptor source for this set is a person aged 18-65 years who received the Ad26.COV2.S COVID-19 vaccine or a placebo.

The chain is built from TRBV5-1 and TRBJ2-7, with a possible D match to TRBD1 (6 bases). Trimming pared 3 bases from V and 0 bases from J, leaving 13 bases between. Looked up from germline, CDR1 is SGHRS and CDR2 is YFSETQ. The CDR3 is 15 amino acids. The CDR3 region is CASSWTVTRSYEQYF. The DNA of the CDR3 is TGCGCCAGCAGCTGGACAGTTACCCGCTCCTACGAGCAGTACTTC.

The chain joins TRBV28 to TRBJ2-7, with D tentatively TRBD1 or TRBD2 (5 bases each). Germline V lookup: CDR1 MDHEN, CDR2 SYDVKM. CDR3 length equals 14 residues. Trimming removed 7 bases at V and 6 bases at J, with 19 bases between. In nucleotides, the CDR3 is TGTGCCAGCACCCACGGCGGCGCTGGGGGCGAGCAGTACTTC. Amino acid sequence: CASTHGGAGGEQYF.

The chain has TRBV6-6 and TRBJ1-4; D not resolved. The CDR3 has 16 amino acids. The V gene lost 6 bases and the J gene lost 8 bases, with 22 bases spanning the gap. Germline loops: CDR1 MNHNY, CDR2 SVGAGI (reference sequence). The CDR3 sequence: CASSHLRAQSAEKLFF. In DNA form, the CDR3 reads TGTGCCAGCAGCCACCTACGGGCCCAGTCCGCGGAAAAACTGTTTTTT.

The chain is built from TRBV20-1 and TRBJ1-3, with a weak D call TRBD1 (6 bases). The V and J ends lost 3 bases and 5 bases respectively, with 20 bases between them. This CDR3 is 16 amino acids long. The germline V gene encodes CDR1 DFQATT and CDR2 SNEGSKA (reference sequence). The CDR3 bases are TGCAGTGCTAGTCAATTTTACAGGGAGGGTAGAAACACCATATATTTT. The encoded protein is CSASQFYREGRNTIYF.

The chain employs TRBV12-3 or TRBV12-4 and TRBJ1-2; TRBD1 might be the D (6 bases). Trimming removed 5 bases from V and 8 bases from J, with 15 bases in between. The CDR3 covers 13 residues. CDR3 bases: TGTGCCAGCAGTGGGCCCCGGACAGACGGCTACACCTTC. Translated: CASSGPRTDGYTF.

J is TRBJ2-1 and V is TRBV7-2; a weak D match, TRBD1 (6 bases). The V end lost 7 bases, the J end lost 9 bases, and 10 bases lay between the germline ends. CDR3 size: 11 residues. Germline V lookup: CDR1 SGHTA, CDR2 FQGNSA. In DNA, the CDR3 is TGTGCCAGCACCCTAGGGGGTGAGCAGTTCTTC. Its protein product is CASTLGGEQFF.

The CDR3 protein is CASGTGGTGELFF. The CDR3 coding sequence is TGTGCCAGCGGGACAGGGGGAACCGGGGAGCTGTTTTTT. The chain employs TRBV28 and TRBJ2-2; 11 bases agree with TRBD1. The CDR3 loop spans 13 amino acids. Germline CDR1 and CDR2: MDHEN and SYDVKM. Unmatched junction bases numbered 1, after V lost 8 bases and J lost 5 bases.

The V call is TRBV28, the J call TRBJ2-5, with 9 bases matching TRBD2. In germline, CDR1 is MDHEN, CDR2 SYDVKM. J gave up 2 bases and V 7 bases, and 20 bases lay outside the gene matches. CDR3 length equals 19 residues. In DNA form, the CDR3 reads TGTGCCAGCACCGAGGTGATGTCTCCTAGCGGGGCCGTACAAGAGACCCAGTACTTC. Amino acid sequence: CASTEVMSPSGAVQETQYF.

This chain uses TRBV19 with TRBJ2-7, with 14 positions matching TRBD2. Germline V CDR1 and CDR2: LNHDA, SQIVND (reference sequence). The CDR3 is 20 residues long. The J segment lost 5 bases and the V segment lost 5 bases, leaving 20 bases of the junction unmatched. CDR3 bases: TGTGCCAGTAGTTACCGGGGAGGTCGGGGACTAGCGGGAGTAGGCGACGAGCAGTACTTC. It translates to CASSYRGGRGLAGVGDEQYF.

The CDR3 sequence: CASSFVAGGNQPQHF. CDR3 DNA sequence: TGTGCCAGCAGTTTCGTGGCAGGGGGCAATCAGCCCCAGCATTTT. The chain employs TRBV27 and TRBJ1-5; a weak D match, TRBD1 (6 bases). Germline V gene sequence: CDR1 MNHEY, CDR2 SMNVEV (reference sequence). This CDR3 contains 15 residues. The ends were cut back, 3 bases at V and 2 bases at J, with 11 bases in the middle.

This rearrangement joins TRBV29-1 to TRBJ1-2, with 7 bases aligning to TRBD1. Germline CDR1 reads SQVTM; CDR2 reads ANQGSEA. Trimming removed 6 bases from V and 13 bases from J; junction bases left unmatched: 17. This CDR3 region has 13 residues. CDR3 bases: TGCAGCGTCAAGGGAATCGGACAGGCAAAGGGCACCTTC. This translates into CSVKGIGQAKGTF. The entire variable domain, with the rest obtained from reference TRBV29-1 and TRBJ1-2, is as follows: SAVISQKPSRDICQRGTSLTIQCQVDSQVTMMFWYRQQPGQSLTLIATANQGSEATYESGFVIDKFPISRPNLTFSTLTVSNMSPEDSSIYLCSVKGIGQAKGTFGSGTRLTVV.

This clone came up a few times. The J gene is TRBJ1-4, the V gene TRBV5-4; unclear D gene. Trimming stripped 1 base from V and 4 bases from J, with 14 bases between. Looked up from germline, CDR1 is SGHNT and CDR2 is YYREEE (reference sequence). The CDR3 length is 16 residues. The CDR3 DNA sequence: TGTGCCAGCAGCTTGACTCTGCCCGCTGGTAATGAAAAACTGTTTTTT. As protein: CASSLTLPAGNEKLFF.

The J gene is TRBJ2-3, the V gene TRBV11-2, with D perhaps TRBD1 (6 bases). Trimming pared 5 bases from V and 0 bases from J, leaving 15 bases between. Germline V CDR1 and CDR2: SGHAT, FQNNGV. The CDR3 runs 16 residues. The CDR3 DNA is TGTGCCAGCAGCCCGGTGGACAGTACTAGCACAGATACGCAGTATTTT. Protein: CASSPVDSTSTDTQYF. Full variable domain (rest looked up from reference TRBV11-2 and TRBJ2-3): EAGVAQSPRYKIIEKRQSVAFWCNPISGHATLYWYQQILGQGPKLLIQFQNNGVVDDSQLPKDRFSAERLKGVDSTLKIQPAKLEDSAVYLCASSPVDSTSTDTQYFGPGTRLTVL.

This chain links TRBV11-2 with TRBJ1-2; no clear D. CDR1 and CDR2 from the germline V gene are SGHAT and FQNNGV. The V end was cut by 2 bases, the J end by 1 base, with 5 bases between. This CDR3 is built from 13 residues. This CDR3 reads CASSLNSNYGYTF. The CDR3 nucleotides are TGTGCCAGCAGCTTAAATAGTAACTATGGCTACACCTTC.

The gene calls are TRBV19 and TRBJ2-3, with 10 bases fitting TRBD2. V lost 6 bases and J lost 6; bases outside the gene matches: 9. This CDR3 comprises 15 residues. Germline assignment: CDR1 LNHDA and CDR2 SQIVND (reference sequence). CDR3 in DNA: TGTGCCAGTAGACTAGCGGGAACCCCTCTGGATACGCAGTATTTT. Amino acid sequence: CASRLAGTPLDTQYF.

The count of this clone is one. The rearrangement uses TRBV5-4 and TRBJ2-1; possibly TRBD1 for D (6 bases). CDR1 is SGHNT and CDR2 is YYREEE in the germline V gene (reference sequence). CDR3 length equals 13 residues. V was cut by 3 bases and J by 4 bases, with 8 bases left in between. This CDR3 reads CASSWDKYNEQFF. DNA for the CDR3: TGTGCCAGCAGCTGGGACAAATACAATGAGCAGTTCTTC. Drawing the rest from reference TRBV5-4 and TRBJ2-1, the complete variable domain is ETGVTQSPTHLIKTRGQQVTLRCSSQSGHNTVSWYQQALGQGPQFIFQYYREEENGRGNFPPRFSGLQFPNYSSELNVNALELDDSALYLCASSWDKYNEQFFGPGTRLTVL.

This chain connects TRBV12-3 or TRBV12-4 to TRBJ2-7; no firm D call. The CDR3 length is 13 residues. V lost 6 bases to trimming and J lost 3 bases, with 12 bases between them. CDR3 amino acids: CASRARSYYEQYF. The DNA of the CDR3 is TGTGCCAGCAGAGCTAGGTCGTACTACGAGCAGTACTTC.

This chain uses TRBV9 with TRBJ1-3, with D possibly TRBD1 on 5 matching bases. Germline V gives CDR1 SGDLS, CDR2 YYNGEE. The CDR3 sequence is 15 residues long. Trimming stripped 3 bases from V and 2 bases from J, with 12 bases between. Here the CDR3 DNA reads TGTGCCAGCAGCGCCGCAGGGAGACCTGGAAACACCATATATTTT. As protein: CASSAAGRPGNTIYF.

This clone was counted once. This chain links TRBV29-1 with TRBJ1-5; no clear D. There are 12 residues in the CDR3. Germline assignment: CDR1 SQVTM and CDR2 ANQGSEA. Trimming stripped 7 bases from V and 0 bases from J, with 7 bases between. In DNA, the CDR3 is TGCAGCGCCAGCTATAGCAATCAGCCCCAGCATTTT. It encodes CSASYSNQPQHF.

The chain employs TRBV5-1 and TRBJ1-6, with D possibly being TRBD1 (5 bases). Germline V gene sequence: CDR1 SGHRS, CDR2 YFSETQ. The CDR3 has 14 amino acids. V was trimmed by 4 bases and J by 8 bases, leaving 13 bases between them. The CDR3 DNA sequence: TGCGCCAGCAGCCAGGGACTAACTGATTCACCCCTCCACTTT. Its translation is CASSQGLTDSPLHF. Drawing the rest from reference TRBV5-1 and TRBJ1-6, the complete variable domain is KAGVTQTPRYLIKTRGQQVTLSCSPISGHRSVSWYQQTPGQGLQFLFEYFSETQRNKGNFPGRFSGRQFSNSRSEMNVSTLELGDSALYLCASSQGLTDSPLHFGNGTRLTVT.

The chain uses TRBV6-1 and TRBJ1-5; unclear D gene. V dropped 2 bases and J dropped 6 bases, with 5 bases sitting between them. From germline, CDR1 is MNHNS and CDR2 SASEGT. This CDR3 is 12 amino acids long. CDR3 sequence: CASSELSQPQHF. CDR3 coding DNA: TGTGCCAGCAGTGAACTAAGTCAGCCCCAGCATTTT.

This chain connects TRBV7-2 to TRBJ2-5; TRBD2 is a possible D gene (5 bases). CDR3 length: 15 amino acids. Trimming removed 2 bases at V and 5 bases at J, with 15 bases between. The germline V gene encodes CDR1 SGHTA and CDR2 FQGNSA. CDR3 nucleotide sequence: TGTGCCAGCAGCTTATTGGGGTCTTCGGGGGAGACCCAGTACTTC. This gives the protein CASSLLGSSGETQYF.

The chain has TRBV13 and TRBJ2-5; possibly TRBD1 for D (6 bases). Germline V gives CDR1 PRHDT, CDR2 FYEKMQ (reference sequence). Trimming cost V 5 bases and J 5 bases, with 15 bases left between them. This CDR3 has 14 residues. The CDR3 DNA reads TGTGCCAGCAGCGCACGGACAGCAGGGGAGACCCAGTACTTC. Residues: CASSARTAGETQYF.

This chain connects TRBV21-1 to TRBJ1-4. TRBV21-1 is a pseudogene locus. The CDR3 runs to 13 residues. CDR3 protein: CASSKVTLFKLFF. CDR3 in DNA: TGTGCCAGCAGCAAAGTTACCCTTTTCAAACTGTTTTTT.

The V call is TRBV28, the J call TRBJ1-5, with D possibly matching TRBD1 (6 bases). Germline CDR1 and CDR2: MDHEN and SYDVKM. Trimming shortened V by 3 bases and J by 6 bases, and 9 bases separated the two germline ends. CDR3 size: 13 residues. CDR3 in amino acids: CASSFSRGQPQHF. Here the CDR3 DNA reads TGTGCCAGCAGTTTCAGCAGGGGTCAGCCCCAGCATTTT.

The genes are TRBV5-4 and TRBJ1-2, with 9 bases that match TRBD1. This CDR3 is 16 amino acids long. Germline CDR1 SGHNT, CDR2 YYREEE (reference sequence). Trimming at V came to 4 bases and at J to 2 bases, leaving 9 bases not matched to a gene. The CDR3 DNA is TGTGCCAGCAGCAGATGGACAGGGGAAATCAACTATGGCTACACCTTC. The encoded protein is CASSRWTGEINYGYTF.

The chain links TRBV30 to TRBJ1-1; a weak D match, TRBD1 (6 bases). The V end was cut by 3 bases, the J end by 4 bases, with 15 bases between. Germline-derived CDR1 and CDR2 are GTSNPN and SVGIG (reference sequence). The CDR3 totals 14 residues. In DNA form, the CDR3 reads TGTGCCTGGAGAGCAGGGGTTCGAGGCACTGAAGCTTTCTTT. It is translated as CAWRAGVRGTEAFF.

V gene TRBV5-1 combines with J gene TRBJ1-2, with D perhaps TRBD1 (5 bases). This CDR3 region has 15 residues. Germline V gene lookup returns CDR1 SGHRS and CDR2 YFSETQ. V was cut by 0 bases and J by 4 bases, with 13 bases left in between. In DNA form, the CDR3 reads TGCGCCAGCAGCTTGGAATGGGGGTCCCTCTATGGCTACACCTTC. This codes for CASSLEWGSLYGYTF.

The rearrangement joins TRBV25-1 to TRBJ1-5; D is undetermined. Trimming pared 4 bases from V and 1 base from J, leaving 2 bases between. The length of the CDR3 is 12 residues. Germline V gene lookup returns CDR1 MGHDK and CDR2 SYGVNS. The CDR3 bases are TGTGCCAGCAGTGCCAGCAATCAGCCCCAGCATTTT. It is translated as CASSASNQPQHF.

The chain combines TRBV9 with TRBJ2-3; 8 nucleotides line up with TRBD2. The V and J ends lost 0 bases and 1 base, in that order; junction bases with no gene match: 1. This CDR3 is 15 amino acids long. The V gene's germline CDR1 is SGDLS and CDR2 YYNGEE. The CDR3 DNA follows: TGTGCCAGCAGCGTAGAGACTAGCGGCACAGATACGCAGTATTTT. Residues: CASSVETSGTDTQYF.

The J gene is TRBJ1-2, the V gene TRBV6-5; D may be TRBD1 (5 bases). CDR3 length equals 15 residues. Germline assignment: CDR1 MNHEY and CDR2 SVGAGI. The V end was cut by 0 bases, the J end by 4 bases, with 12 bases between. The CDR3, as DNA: TGTGCCAGCAGTTACTCCCGGGGGGGACCCTATGGCTACACCTTC. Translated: CASSYSRGGPYGYTF.

The CDR3 nucleotides are TGTGCCAGCCACGGACAGCAGTATCAGCCCCAGCATTTT. Its translation is CASHGQQYQPQHF. This chain joins TRBV19 and TRBJ1-5; possible D gene TRBD1, 6 bases. Germline lookup yields CDR1 LNHDA and CDR2 SQIVND (reference sequence). The CDR3 spans 13 residues. Trimming removed 9 bases from V and 5 bases from J, with 14 bases in between.